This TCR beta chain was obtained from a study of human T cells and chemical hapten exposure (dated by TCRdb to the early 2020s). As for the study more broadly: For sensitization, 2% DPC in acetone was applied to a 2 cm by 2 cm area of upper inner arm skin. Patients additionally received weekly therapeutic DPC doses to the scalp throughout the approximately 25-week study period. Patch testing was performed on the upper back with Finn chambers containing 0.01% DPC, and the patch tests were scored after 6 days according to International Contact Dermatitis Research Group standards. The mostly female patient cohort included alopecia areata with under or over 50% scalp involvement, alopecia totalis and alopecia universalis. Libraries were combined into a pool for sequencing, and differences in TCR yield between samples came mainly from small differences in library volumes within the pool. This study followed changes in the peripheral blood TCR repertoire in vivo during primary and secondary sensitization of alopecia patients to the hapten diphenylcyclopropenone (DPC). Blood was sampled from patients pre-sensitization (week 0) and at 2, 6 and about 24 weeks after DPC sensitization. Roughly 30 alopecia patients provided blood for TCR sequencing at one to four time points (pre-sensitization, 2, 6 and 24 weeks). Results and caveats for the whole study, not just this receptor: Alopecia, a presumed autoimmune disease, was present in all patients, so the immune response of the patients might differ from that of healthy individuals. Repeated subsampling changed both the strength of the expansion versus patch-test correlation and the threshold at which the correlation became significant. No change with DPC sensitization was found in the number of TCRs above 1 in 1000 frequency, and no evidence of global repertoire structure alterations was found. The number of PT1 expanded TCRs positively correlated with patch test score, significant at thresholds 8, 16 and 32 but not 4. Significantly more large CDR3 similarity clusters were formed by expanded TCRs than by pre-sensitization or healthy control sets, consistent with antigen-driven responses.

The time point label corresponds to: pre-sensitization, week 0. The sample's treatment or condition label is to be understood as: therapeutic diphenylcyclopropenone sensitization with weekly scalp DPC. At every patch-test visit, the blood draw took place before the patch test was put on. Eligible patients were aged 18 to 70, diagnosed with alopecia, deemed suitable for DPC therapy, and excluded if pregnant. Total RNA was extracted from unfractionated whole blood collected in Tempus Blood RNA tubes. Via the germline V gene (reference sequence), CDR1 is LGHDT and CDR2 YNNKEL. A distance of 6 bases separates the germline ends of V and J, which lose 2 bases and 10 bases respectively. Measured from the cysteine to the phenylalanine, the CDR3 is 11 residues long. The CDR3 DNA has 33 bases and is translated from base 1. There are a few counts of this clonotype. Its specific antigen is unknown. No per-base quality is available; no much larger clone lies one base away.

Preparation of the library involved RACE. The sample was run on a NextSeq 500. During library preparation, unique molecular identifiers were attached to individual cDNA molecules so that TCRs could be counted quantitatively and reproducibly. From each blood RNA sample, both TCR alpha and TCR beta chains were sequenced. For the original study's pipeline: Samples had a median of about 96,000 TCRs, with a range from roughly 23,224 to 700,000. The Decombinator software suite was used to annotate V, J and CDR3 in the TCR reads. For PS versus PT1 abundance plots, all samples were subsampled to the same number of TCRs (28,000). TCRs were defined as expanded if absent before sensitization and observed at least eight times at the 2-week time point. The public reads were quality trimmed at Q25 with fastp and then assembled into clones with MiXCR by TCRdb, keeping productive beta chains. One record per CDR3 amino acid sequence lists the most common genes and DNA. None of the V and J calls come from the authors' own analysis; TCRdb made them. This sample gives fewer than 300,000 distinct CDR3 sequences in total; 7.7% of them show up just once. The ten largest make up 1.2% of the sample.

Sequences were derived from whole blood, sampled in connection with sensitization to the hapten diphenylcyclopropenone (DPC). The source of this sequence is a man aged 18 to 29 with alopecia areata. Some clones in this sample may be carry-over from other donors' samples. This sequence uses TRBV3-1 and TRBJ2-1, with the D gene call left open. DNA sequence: TGTGCCAGCAGCCAACGGGCCGAGCAGTTCTTC. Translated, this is CASSQRAEQFF.